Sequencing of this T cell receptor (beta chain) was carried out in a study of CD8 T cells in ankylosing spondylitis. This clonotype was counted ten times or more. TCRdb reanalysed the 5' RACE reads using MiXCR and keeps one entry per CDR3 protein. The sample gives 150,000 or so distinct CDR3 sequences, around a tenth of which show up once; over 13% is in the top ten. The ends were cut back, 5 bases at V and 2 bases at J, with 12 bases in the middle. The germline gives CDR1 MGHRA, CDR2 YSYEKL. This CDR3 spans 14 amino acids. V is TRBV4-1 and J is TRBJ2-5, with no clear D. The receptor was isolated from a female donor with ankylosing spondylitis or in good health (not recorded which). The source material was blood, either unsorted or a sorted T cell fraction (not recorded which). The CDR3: CASSLQTEQETQYF. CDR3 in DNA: TGCGCCAGCAGCTTACAGACTGAGCAAGAGACCCAGTACTTC.